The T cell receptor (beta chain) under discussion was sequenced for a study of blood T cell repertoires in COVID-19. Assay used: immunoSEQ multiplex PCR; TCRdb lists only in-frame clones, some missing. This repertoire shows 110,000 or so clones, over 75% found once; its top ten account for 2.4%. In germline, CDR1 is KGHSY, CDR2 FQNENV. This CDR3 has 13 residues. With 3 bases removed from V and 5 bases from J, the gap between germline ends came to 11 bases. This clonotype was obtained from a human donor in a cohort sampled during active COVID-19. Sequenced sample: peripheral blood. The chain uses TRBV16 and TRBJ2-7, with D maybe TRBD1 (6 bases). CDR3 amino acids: CASSQDSINEQYF. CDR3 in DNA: TGTGCCAGCAGCCAGGACAGTATAAACGAGCAGTACTTC. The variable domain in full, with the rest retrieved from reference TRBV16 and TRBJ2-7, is GEEVAQTPKHLVRGEGQKAKLYCAPIKGHSYVFWYQQVLKNEFKFLISFQNENVFDETGMPKERFSAKCLPNSPCSLEIQATKLEDSAVYFCASSQDSINEQYFGPGTRLTVT.